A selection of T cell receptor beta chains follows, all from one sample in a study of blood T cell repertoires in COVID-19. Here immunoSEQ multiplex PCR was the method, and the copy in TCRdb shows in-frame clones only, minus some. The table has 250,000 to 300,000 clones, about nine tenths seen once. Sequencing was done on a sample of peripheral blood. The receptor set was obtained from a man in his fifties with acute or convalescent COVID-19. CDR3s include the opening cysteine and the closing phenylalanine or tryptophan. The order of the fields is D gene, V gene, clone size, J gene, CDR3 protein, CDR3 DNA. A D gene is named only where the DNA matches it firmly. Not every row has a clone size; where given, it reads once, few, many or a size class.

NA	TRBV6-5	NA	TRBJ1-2	CASSYSRFYGYTF	TGTGCCAGCAGTTACTCACGGTTCTATGGCTACACCTTC
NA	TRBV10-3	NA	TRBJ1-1	CAIAGTQTTEAFF	TGTGCCATCGCCGGGACACAAACCACTGAAGCTTTCTTT
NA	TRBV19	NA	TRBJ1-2	CASSIPPEGYGYTF	TGTGCCAGTAGTATTCCCCCGGAGGGCTATGGCTACACCTTC
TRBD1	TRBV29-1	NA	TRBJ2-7	CSVEDRGYEQYF	TGCAGCGTTGAAGACAGGGGGTACGAGCAGTACTTC
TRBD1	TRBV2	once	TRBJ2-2	CASSRGQGTATGELFF	TGTGCCAGCAGCAGGGGACAGGGTACGGCCACCGGGGAGCTGTTTTTT
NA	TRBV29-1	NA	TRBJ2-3	CSVDLGADTQYF	TGCAGCGTTGACCTCGGGGCAGATACGCAGTATTTT
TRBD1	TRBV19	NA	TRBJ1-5	CASRTGTGGNQPQHF	TGTGCCAGTAGAACCGGGACAGGGGGCAATCAGCCCCAGCATTTT
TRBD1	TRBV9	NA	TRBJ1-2	CASSAGTGARYGYTF	TGTGCCAGCAGCGCCGGGACAGGGGCGCGTTATGGCTACACCTTC
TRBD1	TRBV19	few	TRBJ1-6	CASRPGQGTGAGSYNSPLHF	TGTGCCAGTCGGCCGGGACAGGGGACTGGCGCGGGCTCCTATAATTCACCCCTCCACTTT
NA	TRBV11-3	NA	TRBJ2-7	CASSLASGEQYF	TGTGCCAGCAGCTTAGCGTCGGGCGAGCAGTACTTC
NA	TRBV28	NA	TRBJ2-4	CASSGSGSNVAKNIQYF	TGTGCCAGCAGTGGATCGGGGTCCAATGTAGCCAAAAACATTCAGTACTTC
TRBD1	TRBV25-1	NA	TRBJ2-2	CASSEYMGTANTGELFF	TGTGCCAGCAGTGAATATATGGGGACAGCGAACACCGGGGAGCTGTTTTTT
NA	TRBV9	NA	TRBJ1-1	CASSSQQGRYTEAFF	TGTGCCAGCAGCTCCCAACAGGGAAGGTACACTGAAGCTTTCTTT
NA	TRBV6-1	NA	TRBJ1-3	CASSEGRAGNTIYF	TGTGCCAGCAGTGAAGGCCGGGCTGGAAACACCATATATTTT
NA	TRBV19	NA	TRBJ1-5	CASTLGGGNSNQPQHF	TGTGCCAGTACCCTGGGGGGAGGAAATAGCAATCAGCCCCAGCATTTT
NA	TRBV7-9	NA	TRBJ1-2	CASSWGDNYGYTF	TGTGCCAGCAGCTGGGGGGATAACTATGGCTACACCTTC
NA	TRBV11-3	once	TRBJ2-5	CASSPGPNQETQYF	TGTGCCAGCAGCCCAGGGCCGAATCAAGAGACCCAGTACTTC
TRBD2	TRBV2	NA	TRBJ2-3	CASSLTAGTQYF	TGTGCCAGCAGCCTGACAGCGGGAACGCAGTATTTT
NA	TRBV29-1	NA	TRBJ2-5	CSVIFPGRETQYF	TGCAGCGTTATTTTTCCGGGGAGGGAGACCCAGTACTTC
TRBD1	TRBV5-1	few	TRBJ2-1	CASSPSLRGQGGEQFF	TGCGCCAGCAGTCCTAGCTTAAGGGGACAGGGGGGTGAGCAGTTCTTC
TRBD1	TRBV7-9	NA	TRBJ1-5	CASSQGGGNQPQHF	TGTGCCAGCAGTCAGGGGGGAGGCAATCAGCCCCAGCATTTT
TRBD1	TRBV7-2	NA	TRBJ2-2	CASSLYRGLGELFF	TGTGCCAGCAGCTTATACAGGGGGCTCGGGGAGCTGTTTTTT
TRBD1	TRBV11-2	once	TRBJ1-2	CASSPRQGALGYTF	TGTGCCAGCAGCCCCCGACAGGGGGCCCTGGGCTACACCTTC
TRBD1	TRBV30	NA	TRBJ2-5	CAFPDRETQYF	TGTGCCTTCCCGGACAGGGAGACCCAGTACTTC
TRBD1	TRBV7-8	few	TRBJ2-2	CASSLDDRVNTGELFF	TGTGCCAGCAGCTTAGATGACAGGGTAAACACCGGGGAGCTGTTTTTT
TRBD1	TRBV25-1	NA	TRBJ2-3	CASSEGGTGLTDTQYF	TGTGCCAGCAGTGAGGGGGGGACAGGGCTCACAGATACGCAGTATTTT
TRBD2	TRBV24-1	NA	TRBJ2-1	CATSGTGTSASEQFF	TGTGCCACCAGTGGCACCGGGACTAGCGCATCTGAGCAGTTCTTC
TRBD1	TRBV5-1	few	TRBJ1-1	CASSLTGGGGIGTEAFF	TGCGCCAGCAGCTTGACAGGGGGTGGTGGAATTGGCACTGAAGCTTTCTTT
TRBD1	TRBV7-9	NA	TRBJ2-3	CASSYQGRGDTQYF	TGTGCCAGCAGCTACCAGGGCAGGGGGGATACGCAGTATTTT
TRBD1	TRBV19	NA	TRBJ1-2	CASSIRDRAWGYTF	TGTGCCAGTAGTATCCGGGACAGGGCGTGGGGCTACACCTTC
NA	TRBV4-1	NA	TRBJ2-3	CASSPNSLTDTQYF	TGCGCCAGCTCCCCTAATAGCCTTACAGATACGCAGTATTTT
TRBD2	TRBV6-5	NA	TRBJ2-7	CATPGGGRGEQYF	TGTGCCACCCCTGGGGGGGGAAGAGGGGAGCAGTACTTC
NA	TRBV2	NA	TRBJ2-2	CASRRLAGTGELFF	TGTGCCAGCAGAAGGCTAGCTGGTACCGGGGAGCTGTTTTTT
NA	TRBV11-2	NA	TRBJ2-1	CASSWLEVGYNEQFF	TGTGCCAGCAGCTGGTTAGAGGTTGGCTACAATGAGCAGTTCTTC
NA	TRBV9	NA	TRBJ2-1	CASSVGTSYNEQFF	TGTGCCAGCAGCGTCGGGACTTCCTACAATGAGCAGTTCTTC
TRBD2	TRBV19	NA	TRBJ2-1	CASTSTPGTSPYNEQFF	TGTGCCAGTACTAGCACCCCCGGGACTAGTCCCTACAATGAGCAGTTCTTC
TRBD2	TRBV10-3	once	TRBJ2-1	CAISIAGEQFF	TGTGCCATCAGTATAGCGGGGGAGCAGTTCTTC
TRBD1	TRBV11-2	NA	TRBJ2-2	CASSSLGDRENTGELFF	TGTGCCAGCAGCAGCCTGGGGGACAGGGAGAACACCGGGGAGCTGTTTTTT
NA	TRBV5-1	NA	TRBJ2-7	CASSLGVTGRLEQYF	TGCGCCAGCAGCTTGGGAGTGACAGGACGCCTCGAGCAGTACTTC
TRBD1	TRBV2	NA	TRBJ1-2	CASSTGTVRNYGYTF	TGTGCCAGCAGCACCGGGACAGTAAGAAACTATGGCTACACCTTC